This T cell receptor beta chain was sequenced during a study of OX40 agonist ivuxolimab in advanced cancers. Some clones are missing from TCRdb's copy, which holds only in-frame ones; the method was immunoSEQ multiplex PCR. This sample yields about 29,000 clones, of which around 79% are seen a single time; around 32% belongs to the top ten. Patients who had autoimmune disease history or got systemic immunosuppression were left out. CDR3 length: 15 residues. Looked up from germline, CDR1 is SGDLS and CDR2 is YYNGEE. The ends lost 3 bases at V and 3 bases at J; junction bases unmatched: 5. The sequencing used CD4+ or CD8+ T cells sorted from blood, collected in a trial of the OX40 agonist ivuxolimab. V and J are TRBV9 and TRBJ2-7, with TRBD2 identical over 11 bases. This clonotype was obtained from an adult with an advanced solid tumor such as melanoma, head and neck, liver or kidney cancer. The CDR3 sequence: CASSAASGGYYEQYF. The CDR3 DNA reads TGTGCCAGCAGCGCAGCTAGCGGGGGGTACTACGAGCAGTACTTC.